The text below deals with one TCR beta chain. Its specificity is not known. The assay used was immunoSEQ (version v3.0), run at survey level. Libraries were prepared by immunoSEQ multiplex PCR; TCRdb keeps only in-frame clonotypes and omits some of them. Of over 20,000 clones in the sample, around 87% were seen once. All donors provided no fewer than one pre-ART and no fewer than two post-ART PBMC samples. This record comes from a study of long-term antiretroviral therapy in people with HIV. Overall study: Samples collected earliest predate the 2015 immediate-ART recommendation by about a decade. Study results and limitations: ART adherence, viral resistance and therapy changes were undocumented.

V was cut by 0 bases and J by 3 bases, with 11 bases left in between. Germline V gene lookup returns CDR1 SSHAT and CDR2 FNYEAQ (reference sequence). This CDR3 region has 15 residues. The source is a woman in her twenties or thirties with HIV. Material: unsorted PBMCs, obtained 1.9 years after starting antiretroviral therapy. The chain is built from TRBV7-7 and TRBJ2-5; no definite D call. The CDR3 DNA is TGTGCCAGCAGCTTAGCGCCGACGACGGAAGAGACCCAGTACTTC. Protein: CASSLAPTTEETQYF.